The following is a TCR beta chain sequence with its context. The antigen is unknown. The data were obtained in a study of T cells in localized non-small cell lung cancer. Study outcomes and limitations: Adjacent lung had a median around 60 of the 100 largest tumor clones. Compared with tumor, uninvolved adjacent lung displayed greater T cell clonality, ranking highest overall. Longer overall survival was seen with higher T cell density measured in blood.

Libraries were prepared by immunoSEQ multiplex PCR; TCRdb keeps only in-frame clonotypes and omits some of them. The data show approximately 26,000 clones, about 91% seen once. The TCR was taken from a female donor older than 55 with stage II squamous cell lung carcinoma. The sample was peripheral blood, taken before any cancer treatment.

The CDR3 region has the DNA TGTGCCTGGATCCGGGACGGTTATCTTAACTATGGCTACACCTTC. Translating it yields CAWIRDGYLNYGYTF. V usage is TRBV30 and J usage is TRBJ1-2, with D perhaps matching TRBD1 (5 bases). V shed 4 bases and J shed 1 base, with 16 bases lying between them. The CDR3 is 15 residues long. The V gene's germline CDR1 is GTSNPN and CDR2 SVGIG (reference sequence).